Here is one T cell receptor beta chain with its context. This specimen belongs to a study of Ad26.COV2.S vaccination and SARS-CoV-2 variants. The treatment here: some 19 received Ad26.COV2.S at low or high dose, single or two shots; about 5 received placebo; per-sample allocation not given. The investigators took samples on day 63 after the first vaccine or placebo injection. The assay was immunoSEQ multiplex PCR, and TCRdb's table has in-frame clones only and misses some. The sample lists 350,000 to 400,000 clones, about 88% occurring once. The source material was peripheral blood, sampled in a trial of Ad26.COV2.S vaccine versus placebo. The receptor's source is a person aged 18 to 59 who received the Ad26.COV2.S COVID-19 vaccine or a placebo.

In DNA form, the CDR3 reads TGTGCCAGCAGTTCGACAGGGGGCGGCACTGAAGCTTTCTTT. This gives the protein CASSSTGGGTEAFF. V gene TRBV27 combines with J gene TRBJ1-1, with TRBD1 matching 10 bases. The junction had 3 bases not matched to a gene; V was cut back by 4 bases and J by 4 bases. This CDR3 contains 14 residues. Per the germline V gene, CDR1 is MNHEY and CDR2 is SMNVEV (reference sequence).